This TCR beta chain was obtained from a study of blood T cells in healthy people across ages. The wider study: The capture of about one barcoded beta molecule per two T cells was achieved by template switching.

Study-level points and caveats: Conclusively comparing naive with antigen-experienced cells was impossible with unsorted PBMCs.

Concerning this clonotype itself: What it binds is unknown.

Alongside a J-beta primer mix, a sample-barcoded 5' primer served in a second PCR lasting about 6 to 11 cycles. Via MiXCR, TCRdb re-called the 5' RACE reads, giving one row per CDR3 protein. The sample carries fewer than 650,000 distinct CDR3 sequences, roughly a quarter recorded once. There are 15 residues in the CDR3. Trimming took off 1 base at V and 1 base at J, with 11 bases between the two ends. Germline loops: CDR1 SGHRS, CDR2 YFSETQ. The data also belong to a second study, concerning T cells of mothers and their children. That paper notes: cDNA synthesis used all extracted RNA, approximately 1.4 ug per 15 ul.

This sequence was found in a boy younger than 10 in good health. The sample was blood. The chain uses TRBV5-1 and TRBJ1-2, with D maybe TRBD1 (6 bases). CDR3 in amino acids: CASSLTGHINYGYTF. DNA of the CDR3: TGCGCCAGCAGCTTGACGGGACACATTAACTATGGCTACACCTTC. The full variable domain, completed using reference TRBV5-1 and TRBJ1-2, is KAGVTQTPRYLIKTRGQQVTLSCSPISGHRSVSWYQQTPGQGLQFLFEYFSETQRNKGNFPGRFSGRQFSNSRSEMNVSTLELGDSALYLCASSLTGHINYGYTFGSGTRLTVV.